This TCR beta chain was retrieved from a study of blood T cells in healthy people across ages. The trim removed 4 bases at V and 4 bases at J, leaving 6 bases unmatched. Germline values: CDR1 MNHNS, CDR2 SASEGT. The CDR3 runs 14 residues. Alongside a J-beta primer mix, a sample-barcoded 5' primer served in a second PCR lasting 7 to 11 cycles. TCRdb re-called the 5' RACE reads through MiXCR, storing one row per CDR3 protein. Among roughly 800,000 distinct CDR3 sequences listed, roughly 25% were seen once. These data were also filed under a second study, of T cells of mothers and their children. From that second work: Biologically related mothers and children overlapped slightly more than unrelated pairs, a non-significant difference.

The material sequenced was blood. This TCR was sampled from a boy under 18 in good health. The J gene is TRBJ1-2, the V gene TRBV6-1, with 7 bases fitting TRBD1. This CDR3 reads CASSAGTASYGYTF. The CDR3 DNA sequence: TGTGCCAGCAGTGCAGGGACAGCTTCCTATGGCTACACCTTC.